The 15 T cell receptor beta chains presented below share a single source sample, sequenced in a study of cytomegalovirus exposure and HLA in healthy donors (TCRdb year 2017). Libraries were prepared through the immunoSEQ multiplex PCR assay. A mixture of 60 forward primers for TCR Vbeta segments and 13 reverse primers for TCR Jbeta segments was used in the multiplex PCR. Sourced from immuneACCESS, this table was stored by TCRdb with only in-frame sequences that have V and J called. A share of the clones is absent; for the studies checked, an unresolved V gene accounts for under half, and the remainder has no known explanation. The sample includes about 110,000 clones, with 79% observed a single time. Approximately 3% of the sample belongs to the ten largest clones. Sequencing was carried out using PBMCs. The receptors were gathered from a woman aged 18-35 years in good health and CMV-seropositive.

This sequence joins TRBV11-2 and TRBJ1-1, with D possibly TRBD1 on 5 matching bases. V was shortened by 8 bases and J by 1 base, with 14 bases between the two germline ends. CDR3 length: 14 amino acids. The germline V gene encodes CDR1 SGHAT and CDR2 FQNNGV. CDR3 amino acids: CASRGASPNTEAFF. The CDR3 coding sequence is TGTGCCAGCCGTGGGGCGTCCCCGAACACTGAAGCTTTCTTT.

J is TRBJ1-1 and V is TRBV7-2, with a possible D match to TRBD1 (5 bases). CDR3 size: 16 residues. The V gene lost 1 base and the J gene lost 2 bases, with 14 bases spanning the gap. Germline V gives CDR1 SGHTA, CDR2 FQGNSA. The CDR3 nucleotides are TGTGCCAGCAGCTTAGGGGCAGGGACTTCCAACACTGAAGCTTTCTTT. Translating gives CASSLGAGTSNTEAFF.

V usage is TRBV11-3 and J usage is TRBJ2-1; a possible D gene is TRBD2 (6 bases). V was clipped by 5 bases and J by 10 bases, with 15 bases between them. The length of the CDR3 is 13 residues. Germline V gene sequence: CDR1 SGHNT, CDR2 YENEEA. CDR3 sequence: CASSRDGGQEQFF. In nucleotides, the CDR3 is TGTGCCAGCAGCCGCGACGGGGGTCAGGAGCAGTTCTTC.

This clone was observed once. The DNA of the CDR3 is TGTGCCAGCAGTTCACAGAGCACAGATACGCAGTATTTT. This encodes CASSSQSTDTQYF. This rearrangement joins TRBV28 to TRBJ2-3; D unclear. The CDR3 sequence is 13 residues long. Germline V gives CDR1 MDHEN, CDR2 SYDVKM. Trimming left V 4 bases short and J 0 bases short, with 5 bases between.

The gene calls are TRBV6-1 and TRBJ1-1, with a tentative D call TRBD1 (5 bases). The CDR3 is made up of 12 amino acids. The V and J ends lost 6 bases and 4 bases respectively, with 9 bases between them. Germline-derived CDR1 and CDR2 are MNHNS and SASEGT. CDR3: CASRLGGTEAFF. Here the CDR3 DNA reads TGTGCCAGCAGGCTGGGGGGCACTGAAGCTTTCTTT.

The genes are TRBV7-3 and TRBJ2-2; TRBD1 is a possible D gene (5 bases). V dropped 2 bases and J dropped 1 base, with 8 bases sitting between them. CDR3 size: 15 residues. Germline-derived CDR1 and CDR2 are SGHTA and FQGTGA. The CDR3 bases are TGTGCCAGCAGCTTATGGACACGGAACACCGGGGAGCTGTTTTTT. Its protein is CASSLWTRNTGELFF.

This clone occurred once. CDR3 in DNA: TGTGCCAGCAGCTTAAGTCCTAGCGCGGGCGATGAGCAGTTCTTC. Translated: CASSLSPSAGDEQFF. The chain is built from TRBV7-3 and TRBJ2-1; tentatively, D is TRBD2 (6 bases). Germline-derived CDR1 and CDR2 are SGHTA and FQGTGA. The CDR3 length is 15 residues. V shed 1 base and J shed 8 bases, with 15 bases lying between them.

The V gene is TRBV11-3, the J gene TRBJ2-5; 9 nucleotides agree with TRBD1. V was clipped by 4 bases and J by 5 bases; unmatched bases: 5. CDR1 is SGHNT, CDR2 YENEEA, per germline. This CDR3 is 14 amino acids long. In DNA form, the CDR3 reads TGTGCCAGCAGCTACAGGGGGCTTGGGGAGACCCAGTACTTC. Residues: CASSYRGLGETQYF.

The rearrangement uses TRBV4-2 and TRBJ2-7, with D perhaps TRBD2 (6 bases). The germline V gene has CDR1 LGHNA and CDR2 YNFKEQ. CDR3 length equals 18 residues. Trimming stripped 4 bases from V and 3 bases from J, with 25 bases between. The CDR3 nucleotides are TGTGCCAGCAGCCTTGTACCTTCCCCCGGGGGAGTATTCTACGAGCAGTACTTC. Encoded protein: CASSLVPSPGGVFYEQYF.

The rearrangement joins TRBV30 to TRBJ1-4; a possible D gene is TRBD1 (5 bases). The CDR3 spans 16 residues. Germline CDR1 is GTSNPN and CDR2 is SVGIG (reference sequence). The V gene lost 1 base and the J gene lost 3 bases, with 15 bases spanning the gap. CDR3 DNA: TGTGCCTGGAGTGGCGGTGGGGGGGTCCCTAATGAAAAACTGTTTTTT. Translated, it gives CAWSGGGGVPNEKLFF.

The chain carries TRBV5-1 and TRBJ2-6; 7 bases line up with TRBD1. Germline CDR1 and CDR2: SGHRS and YFSETQ. The CDR3 consists of 18 residues. The junction had 7 bases not matched to a gene; V was cut back by 1 base and J by 0 bases. The CDR3 bases are TGCGCCAGCAGCTTGTCCGGACAGGCGCACTCTGGGGCCAACGTCCTGACTTTC. Its protein is CASSLSGQAHSGANVLTF.

The chain joins TRBV27 to TRBJ2-1; D may be TRBD2 (6 bases). CDR3 length: 14 amino acids. Germline V gene lookup returns CDR1 MNHEY and CDR2 SMNVEV (reference sequence). Trimming removed 2 bases at V and 5 bases at J, with 10 bases between. The DNA for the CDR3 is TGTGCCAGCAGTTTAGTAGCGGCAGACAATGAGCAGTTCTTC. Amino acids: CASSLVAADNEQFF.

This clone was observed a single time. V and J are TRBV5-4 and TRBJ2-1; no firm D call. Germline V gene lookup returns CDR1 SGHNT and CDR2 YYREEE (reference sequence). Trimming removed 3 bases from V and 12 bases from J, with 22 bases in between. The CDR3 has 15 amino acids. CDR3 DNA: TGTGCCAGCAGCTCCACGGCCCTTTCTAGTTACATGCAGTTCTTC. It translates to CASSSTALSSYMQFF.

The genes are TRBV5-6 and TRBJ2-1; the D gene is possibly TRBD2 (6 bases). The V end was cut by 1 base, the J end by 1 base, with 15 bases between. The CDR3 runs 17 residues. Germline V lookup: CDR1 SGHDT, CDR2 YYEEEE. CDR3 nucleotides: TGTGCCAGCAGCTTGCGTCCCGGGACTCAATCCTACAATGAGCAGTTCTTC. It translates to CASSLRPGTQSYNEQFF. The entire variable domain, with the rest obtained from reference TRBV5-6 and TRBJ2-1, is as follows: DAGVTQSPTHLIKTRGQQVTLRCSPKSGHDTVSWYQQALGQGPQFIFQYYEEEERQRGNFPDRFSGHQFPNYSSELNVNALLLGDSALYLCASSLRPGTQSYNEQFFGPGTRLTVL.

This sequence joins TRBV28 and TRBJ1-1; D call uncertain. CDR1 is MDHEN and CDR2 is SYDVKM in the germline V gene. This CDR3 contains 14 residues. The V and J ends lost 3 bases and 2 bases respectively, with 10 bases between them. CDR3 DNA: TGTGCCAGCAGTTTCGGTCTACGAAACACTGAAGCTTTCTTT. Its protein is CASSFGLRNTEAFF.